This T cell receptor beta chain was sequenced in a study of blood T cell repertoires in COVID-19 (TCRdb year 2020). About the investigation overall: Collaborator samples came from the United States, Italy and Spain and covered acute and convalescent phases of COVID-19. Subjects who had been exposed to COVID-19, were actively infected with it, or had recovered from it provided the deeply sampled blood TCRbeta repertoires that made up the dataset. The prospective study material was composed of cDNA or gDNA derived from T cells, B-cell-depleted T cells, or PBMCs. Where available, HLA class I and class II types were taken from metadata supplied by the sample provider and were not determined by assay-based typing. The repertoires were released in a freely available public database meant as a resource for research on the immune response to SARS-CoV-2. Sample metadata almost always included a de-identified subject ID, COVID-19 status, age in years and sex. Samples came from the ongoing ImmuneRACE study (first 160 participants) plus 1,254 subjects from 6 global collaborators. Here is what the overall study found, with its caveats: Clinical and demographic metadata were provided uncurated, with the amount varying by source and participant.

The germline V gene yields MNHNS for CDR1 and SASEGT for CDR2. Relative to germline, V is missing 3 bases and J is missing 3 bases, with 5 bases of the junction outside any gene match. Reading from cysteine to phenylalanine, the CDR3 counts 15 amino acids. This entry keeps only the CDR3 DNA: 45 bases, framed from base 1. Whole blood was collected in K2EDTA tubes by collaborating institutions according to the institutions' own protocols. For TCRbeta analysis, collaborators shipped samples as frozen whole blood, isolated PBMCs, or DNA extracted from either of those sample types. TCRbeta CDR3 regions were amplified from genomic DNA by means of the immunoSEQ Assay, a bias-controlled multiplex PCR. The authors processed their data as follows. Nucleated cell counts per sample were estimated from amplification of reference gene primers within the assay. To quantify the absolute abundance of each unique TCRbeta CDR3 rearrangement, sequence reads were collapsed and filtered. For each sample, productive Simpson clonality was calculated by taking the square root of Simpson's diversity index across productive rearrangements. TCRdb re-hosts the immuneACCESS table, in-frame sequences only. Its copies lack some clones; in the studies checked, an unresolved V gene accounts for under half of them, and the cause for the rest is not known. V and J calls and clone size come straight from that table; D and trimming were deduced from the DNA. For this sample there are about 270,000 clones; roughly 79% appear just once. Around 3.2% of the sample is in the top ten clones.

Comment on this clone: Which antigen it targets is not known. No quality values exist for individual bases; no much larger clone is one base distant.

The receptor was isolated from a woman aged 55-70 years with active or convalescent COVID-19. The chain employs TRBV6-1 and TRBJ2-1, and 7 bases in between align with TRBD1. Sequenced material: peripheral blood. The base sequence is TGTGCCAGCAGTGACCCGGGACAGAGCTACAATGAGCAGTTCTTC. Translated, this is CASSDPGQSYNEQFF.